The sample holds a few counts of the clone carrying this TCR beta chain. What it binds is not known. The CDR3 is 13 amino acids. Per germline, CDR1 SGDLS and CDR2 YYNGEE. Trimming shortened V by 3 bases and J by 7 bases, and 13 bases separated the two germline ends. The sample belongs to a study of cytomegalovirus exposure and HLA in healthy donors. Across the study: Roughly 86 million unique TCRs from HLA-typed donors made up an early data release. Whole-study results and caveats: With DRB1 most and HLA-C fewest, TCR association rates differed between HLA loci in a later analysis. Investigators reported 150 to 200 TCR beta chains as tied to cytomegalovirus. Diagnosis of cytomegalovirus status made by the classifier reportedly showed high specificity and sensitivity.

This PCR relied on a set of 60 Vbeta primers and 13 Jbeta primers. TCRdb's copy holds only in-frame clones and misses some; the assay was immunoSEQ multiplex PCR. The table lists 100,000 to 150,000 clones, roughly 18% of them singletons. The source is a female donor in good health and CMV-seropositive. The chain joins TRBV9 to TRBJ1-1, with unresolved D. What was sequenced was PBMCs. The CDR3 region has the DNA TGTGCCAGCAGCGGACAATTGGTGGGTGAAGCTTTCTTT. Encoded protein: CASSGQLVGEAFF.